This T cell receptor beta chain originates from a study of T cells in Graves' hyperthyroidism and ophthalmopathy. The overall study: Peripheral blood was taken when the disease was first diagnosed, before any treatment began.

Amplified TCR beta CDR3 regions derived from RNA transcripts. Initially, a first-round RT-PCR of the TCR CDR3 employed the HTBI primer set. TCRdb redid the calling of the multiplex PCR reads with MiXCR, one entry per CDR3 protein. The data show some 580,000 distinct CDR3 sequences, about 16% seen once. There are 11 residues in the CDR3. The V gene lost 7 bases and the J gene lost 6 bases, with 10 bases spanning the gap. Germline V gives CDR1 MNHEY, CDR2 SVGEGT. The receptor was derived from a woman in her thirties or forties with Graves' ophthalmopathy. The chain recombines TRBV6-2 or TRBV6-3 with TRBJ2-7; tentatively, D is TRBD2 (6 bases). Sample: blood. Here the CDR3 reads CASKEGFEQYF. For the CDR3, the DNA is TGTGCCAGCAAGGAGGGGTTCGAGCAGTACTTC.